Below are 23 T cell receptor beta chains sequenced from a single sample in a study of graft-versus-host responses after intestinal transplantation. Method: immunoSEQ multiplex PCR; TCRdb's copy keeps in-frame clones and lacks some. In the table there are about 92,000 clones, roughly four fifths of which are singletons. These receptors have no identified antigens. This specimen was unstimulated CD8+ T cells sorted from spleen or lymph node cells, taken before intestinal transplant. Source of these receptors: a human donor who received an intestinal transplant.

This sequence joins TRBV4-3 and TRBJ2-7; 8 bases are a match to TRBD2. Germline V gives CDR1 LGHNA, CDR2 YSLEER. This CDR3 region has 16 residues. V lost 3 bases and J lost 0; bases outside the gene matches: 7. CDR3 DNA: TGCGCCAGCAGCCAGCTAGCGGGTTTGAGCTCCTACGAGCAGTACTTC. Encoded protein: CASSQLAGLSSYEQYF.

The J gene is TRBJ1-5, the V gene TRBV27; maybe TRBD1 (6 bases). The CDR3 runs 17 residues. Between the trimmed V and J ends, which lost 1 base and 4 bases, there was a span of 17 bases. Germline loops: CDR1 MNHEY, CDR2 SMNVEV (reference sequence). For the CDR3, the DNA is TGTGCCAGCAGTTTATACGTGAACTGGACAGAAAATCAGCCCCAGCATTTT. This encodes CASSLYVNWTENQPQHF.

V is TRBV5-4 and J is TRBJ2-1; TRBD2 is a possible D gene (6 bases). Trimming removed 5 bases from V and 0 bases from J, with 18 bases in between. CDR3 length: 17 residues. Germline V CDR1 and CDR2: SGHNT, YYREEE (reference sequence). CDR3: CASSYPISGSSYNEQFF. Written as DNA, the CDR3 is TGTGCCAGCAGTTACCCCATTAGCGGTAGCTCCTACAATGAGCAGTTCTTC.

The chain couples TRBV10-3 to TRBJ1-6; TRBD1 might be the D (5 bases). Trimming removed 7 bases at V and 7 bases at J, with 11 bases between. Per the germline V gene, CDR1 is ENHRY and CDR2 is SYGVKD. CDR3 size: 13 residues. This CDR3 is CAINGGGNSPLHF. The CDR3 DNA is TGTGCCATCAATGGGGGAGGGAATTCACCCCTCCACTTT.

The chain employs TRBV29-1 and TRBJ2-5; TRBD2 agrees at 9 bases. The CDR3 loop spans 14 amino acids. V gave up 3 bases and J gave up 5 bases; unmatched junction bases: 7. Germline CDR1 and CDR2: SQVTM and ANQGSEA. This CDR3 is CSVDLLAGHETQYF. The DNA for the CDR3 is TGCAGCGTTGATCTCCTAGCGGGACATGAGACCCAGTACTTC.

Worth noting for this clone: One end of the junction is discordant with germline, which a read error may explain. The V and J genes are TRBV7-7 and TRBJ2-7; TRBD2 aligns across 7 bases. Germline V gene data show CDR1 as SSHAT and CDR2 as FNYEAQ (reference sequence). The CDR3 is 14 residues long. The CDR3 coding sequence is TGTGCTAGCAGCCCAAGCGGGACTGACTACGAGCAGTACTTC. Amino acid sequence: CASSPSGTDYEQYF. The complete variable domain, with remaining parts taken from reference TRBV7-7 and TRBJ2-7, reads GAGVSQSPRYKVTKRGQDVTLRCDPISSHATLYWYQQALGQGPEFLTYFNYEAQPDKSGLPSDRFSAERPEGSISTLTIQRTEQRDSAMYRCASSPSGTDYEQYFGPGTRLTVT.

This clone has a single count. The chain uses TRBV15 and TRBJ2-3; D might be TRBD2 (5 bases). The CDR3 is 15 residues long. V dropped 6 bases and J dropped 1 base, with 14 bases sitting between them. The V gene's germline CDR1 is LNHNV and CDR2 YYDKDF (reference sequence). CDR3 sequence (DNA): TGTGCCACCAGATCTACTAGACTGCGCACAGATACGCAGTATTTT. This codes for CATRSTRLRTDTQYF.

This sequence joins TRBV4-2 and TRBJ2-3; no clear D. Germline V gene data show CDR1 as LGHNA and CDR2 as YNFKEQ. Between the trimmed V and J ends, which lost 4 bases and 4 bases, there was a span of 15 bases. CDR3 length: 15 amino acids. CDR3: CASSLGWASSDTQYF. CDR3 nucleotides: TGTGCCAGCAGCCTGGGCTGGGCTAGTTCAGATACGCAGTATTTT.

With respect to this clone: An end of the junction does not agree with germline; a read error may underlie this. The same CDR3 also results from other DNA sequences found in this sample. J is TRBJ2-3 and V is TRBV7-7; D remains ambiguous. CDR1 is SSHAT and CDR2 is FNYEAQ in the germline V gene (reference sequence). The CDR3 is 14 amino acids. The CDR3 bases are TGTGCTAGCAGCCTATTACATTCCACAGATACGCAGTATTTT. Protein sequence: CASSLLHSTDTQYF. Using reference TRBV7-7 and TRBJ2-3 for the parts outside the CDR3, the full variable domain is GAGVSQSPRYKVTKRGQDVTLRCDPISSHATLYWYQQALGQGPEFLTYFNYEAQPDKSGLPSDRFSAERPEGSISTLTIQRTEQRDSAMYRCASSLLHSTDTQYFGPGTRLTVL.

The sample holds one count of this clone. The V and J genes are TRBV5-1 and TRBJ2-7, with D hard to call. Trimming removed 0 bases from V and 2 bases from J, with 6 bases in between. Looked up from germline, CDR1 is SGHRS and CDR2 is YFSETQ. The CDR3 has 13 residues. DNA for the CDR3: TGCGCCAGCAGCTTGGGCCTACCCTACGAGCAGTACTTC. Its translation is CASSLGLPYEQYF.

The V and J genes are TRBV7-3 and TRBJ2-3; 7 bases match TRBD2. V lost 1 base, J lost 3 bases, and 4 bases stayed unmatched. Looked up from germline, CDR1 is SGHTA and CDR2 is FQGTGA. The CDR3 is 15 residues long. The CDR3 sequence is CASSLSGGATDTQYF. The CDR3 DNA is TGTGCCAGCAGCTTAAGCGGGGGAGCGACAGATACGCAGTATTTT.

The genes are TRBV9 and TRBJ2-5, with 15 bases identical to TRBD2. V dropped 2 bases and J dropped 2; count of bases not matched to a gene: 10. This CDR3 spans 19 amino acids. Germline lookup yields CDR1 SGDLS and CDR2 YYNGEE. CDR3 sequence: CASSVSRTSGGATQETQYF. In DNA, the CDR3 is TGTGCCAGCAGCGTTTCGCGGACTAGCGGGGGGGCCACACAAGAGACCCAGTACTTC.

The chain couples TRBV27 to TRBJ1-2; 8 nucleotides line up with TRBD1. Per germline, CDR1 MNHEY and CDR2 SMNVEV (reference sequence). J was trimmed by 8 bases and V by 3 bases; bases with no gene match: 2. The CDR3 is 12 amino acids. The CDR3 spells CASSLTGVGYTF. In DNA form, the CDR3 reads TGTGCCAGCAGTTTGACAGGGGTCGGCTACACCTTC.

CDR3 DNA sequence: TGTGCCAGTAGTATCGGGAGCGGTGGTAGCGGTACCTCCTACGAGCAGTACTTC. It translates to CASSIGSGGSGTSYEQYF. V gene TRBV19 combines with J gene TRBJ2-7; D perhaps matches TRBD2 (6 bases). The V and J ends lost 3 bases and 0 bases respectively, with 21 bases between them. Germline-derived CDR1 and CDR2 are LNHDA and SQIVND (reference sequence). This CDR3 has 18 amino acids.

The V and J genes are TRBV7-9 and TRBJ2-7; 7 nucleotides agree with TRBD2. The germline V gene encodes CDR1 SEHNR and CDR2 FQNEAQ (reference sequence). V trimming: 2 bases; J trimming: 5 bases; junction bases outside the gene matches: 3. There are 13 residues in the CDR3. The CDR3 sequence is CASSLYGGNEQYF. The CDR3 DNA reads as TGTGCCAGCAGCTTATACGGGGGGAACGAGCAGTACTTC. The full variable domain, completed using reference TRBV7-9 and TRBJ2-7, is DTGVSQNPRHKITKRGQNVTFRCDPISEHNRLYWYRQTLGQGPEFLTYFQNEAQLEKSRLLSDRFSAERPKGSFSTLEIQRTEQGDSAMYLCASSLYGGNEQYFGPGTRLTVT.

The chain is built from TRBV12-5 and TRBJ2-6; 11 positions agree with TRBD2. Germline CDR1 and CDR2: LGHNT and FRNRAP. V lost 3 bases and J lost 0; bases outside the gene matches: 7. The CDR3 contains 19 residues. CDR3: CASGFTSGGPVSGANVLTF. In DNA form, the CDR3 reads TGTGCTAGTGGTTTTACTAGCGGGGGACCCGTCTCTGGGGCCAACGTCCTGACTTTC. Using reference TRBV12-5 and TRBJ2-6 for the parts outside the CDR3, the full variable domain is DARVTQTPRHKVTEMGQEVTMRCQPILGHNTVFWYRQTMMQGLELLAYFRNRAPLDDSGMPKDRFSAEMPDATLATLKIQPSEPRDSAVYFCASGFTSGGPVSGANVLTFGAGSRLTVL.

The CDR3 region has the DNA TGTGCCAGCAGTCCCGGAGCATACACTGAAGCTTTCTTT. Protein product: CASSPGAYTEAFF. The chain recombines TRBV2 with TRBJ1-1; D is ambiguous. Between the trimmed V and J ends, which lost 5 bases and 3 bases, there was a span of 10 bases. The germline V gene has CDR1 SNHLY and CDR2 FYNNEI. CDR3 length equals 13 residues.

CDR3 sequence (DNA): TGCGCCAGCAGCCAAGGAAATACAGGCTACTATGGCTACACCTTC. Translated, it gives CASSQGNTGYYGYTF. The chain carries TRBV4-1 and TRBJ1-2, with D maybe TRBD1 (5 bases). V was pared by 1 base and J by 3 bases, with 12 bases between. The CDR3 runs 15 residues. Looked up from germline, CDR1 is MGHRA and CDR2 is YSYEKL.

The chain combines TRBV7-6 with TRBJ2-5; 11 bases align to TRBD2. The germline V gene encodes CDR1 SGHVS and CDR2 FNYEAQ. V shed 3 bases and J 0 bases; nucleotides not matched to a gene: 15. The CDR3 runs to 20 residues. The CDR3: CASSFFHPGLAVKYQETQYF. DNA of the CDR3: TGTGCCAGCAGCTTTTTCCACCCGGGACTAGCGGTCAAGTACCAAGAGACCCAGTACTTC. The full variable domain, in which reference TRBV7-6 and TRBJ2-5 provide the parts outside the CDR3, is GAGVSQSPRYKVTKRGQDVALRCDPISGHVSLYWYRQALGQGPEFLTYFNYEAQQDKSGLPNDRFSAERPEGSISTLTIQRTEQRDSAMYRCASSFFHPGLAVKYQETQYFGPGTRLLVL.

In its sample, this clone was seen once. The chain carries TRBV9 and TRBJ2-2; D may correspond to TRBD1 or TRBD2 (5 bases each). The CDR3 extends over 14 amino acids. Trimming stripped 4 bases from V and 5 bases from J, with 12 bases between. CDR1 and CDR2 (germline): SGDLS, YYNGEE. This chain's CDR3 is CASSLRGGTGELFF. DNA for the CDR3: TGTGCCAGCAGCCTGAGGGGCGGGACCGGGGAGCTGTTTTTT.

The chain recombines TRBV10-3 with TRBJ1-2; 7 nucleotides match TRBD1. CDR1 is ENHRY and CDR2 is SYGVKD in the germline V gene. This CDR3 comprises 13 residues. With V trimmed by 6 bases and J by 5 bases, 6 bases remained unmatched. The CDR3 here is CAIRGGQLYGYTF. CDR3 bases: TGTGCCATCAGGGGGGGACAGCTTTATGGCTACACCTTC.

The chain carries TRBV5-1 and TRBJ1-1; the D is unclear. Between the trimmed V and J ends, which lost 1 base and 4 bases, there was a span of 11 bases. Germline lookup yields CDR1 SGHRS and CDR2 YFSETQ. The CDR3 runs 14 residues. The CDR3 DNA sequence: TGCGCCAGCAGCTTGCCTTCCTTGCCCACTGAAGCTTTCTTT. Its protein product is CASSLPSLPTEAFF.

CDR3 nucleotide sequence: TGTGCCAGCAGCTTAGAAGGCGACAGGGGGAGCAATGAGCAGTTCTTC. Translation: CASSLEGDRGSNEQFF. This rearrangement joins TRBV11-3 to TRBJ2-1; 9 positions agree with TRBD1. Losses at the gene ends were 0 bases for V and 6 bases for J; bases not matched to a gene: 6. The CDR3 is 16 amino acids. CDR1 is SGHNT and CDR2 is YENEEA in the germline V gene.